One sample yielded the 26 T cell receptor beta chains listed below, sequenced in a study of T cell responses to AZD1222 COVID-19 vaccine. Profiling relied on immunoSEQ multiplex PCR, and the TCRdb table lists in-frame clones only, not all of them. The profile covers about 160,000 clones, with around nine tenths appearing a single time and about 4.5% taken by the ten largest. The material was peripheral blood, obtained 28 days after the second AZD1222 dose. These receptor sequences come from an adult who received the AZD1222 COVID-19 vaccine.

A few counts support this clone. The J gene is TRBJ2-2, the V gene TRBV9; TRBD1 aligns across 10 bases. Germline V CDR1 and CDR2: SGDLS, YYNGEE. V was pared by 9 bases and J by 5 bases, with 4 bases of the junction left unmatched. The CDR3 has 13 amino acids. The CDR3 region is CATRTGGTGELFF. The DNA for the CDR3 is TGTGCCACCCGGACAGGGGGAACCGGGGAGCTGTTTTTT.

The CDR3 region is CASSVRGTQNTEAFF. CDR3 nucleotide sequence: TGTGCCAGCAGTGTTCGGGGAACCCAAAACACTGAAGCTTTCTTT. V is TRBV27 and J is TRBJ1-1; D uncertain. CDR1 MNHEY and CDR2 SMNVEV come from the germline V gene (reference sequence). Trimming left V 5 bases short and J 2 bases short, with 15 bases between. The CDR3 is 15 amino acids.

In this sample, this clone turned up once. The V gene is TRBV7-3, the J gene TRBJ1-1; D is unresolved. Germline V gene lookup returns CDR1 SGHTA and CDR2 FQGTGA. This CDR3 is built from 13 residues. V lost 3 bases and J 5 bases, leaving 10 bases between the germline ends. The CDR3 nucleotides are TGTGCCAGCAGCTTGACTTGGGGAACTGAAGCTTTCTTT. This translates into CASSLTWGTEAFF. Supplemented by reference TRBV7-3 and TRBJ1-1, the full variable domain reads GAGVSQTPSNKVTEKGKYVELRCDPISGHTALYWYRQSLGQGPEFLIYFQGTGAADDSGLPNDRFFAVRPEGSVSTLKIQRTERGDSAVYLCASSLTWGTEAFFGQGTRLTVV.

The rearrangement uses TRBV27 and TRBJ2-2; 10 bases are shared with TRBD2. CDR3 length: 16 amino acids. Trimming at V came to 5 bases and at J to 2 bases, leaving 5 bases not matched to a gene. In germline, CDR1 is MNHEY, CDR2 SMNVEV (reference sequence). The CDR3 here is CASSILAGANTGELFF. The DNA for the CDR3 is TGTGCCAGCAGTATCCTAGCGGGGGCTAACACCGGGGAGCTGTTTTTT.

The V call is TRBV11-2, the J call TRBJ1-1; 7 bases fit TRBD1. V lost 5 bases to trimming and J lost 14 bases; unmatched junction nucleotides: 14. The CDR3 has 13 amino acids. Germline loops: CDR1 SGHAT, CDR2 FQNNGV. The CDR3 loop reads CASSQQGPRFPFF. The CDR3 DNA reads TGTGCCAGCAGCCAACAGGGGCCCAGGTTCCCATTCTTT.

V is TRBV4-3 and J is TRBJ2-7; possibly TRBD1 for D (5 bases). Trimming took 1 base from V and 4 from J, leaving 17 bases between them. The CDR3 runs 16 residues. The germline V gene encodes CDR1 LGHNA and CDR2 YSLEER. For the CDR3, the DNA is TGCGCCAGCAGCCAAGGTTATCGGTCAGGGTCGTACGAGCAGTACTTC. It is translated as CASSQGYRSGSYEQYF.

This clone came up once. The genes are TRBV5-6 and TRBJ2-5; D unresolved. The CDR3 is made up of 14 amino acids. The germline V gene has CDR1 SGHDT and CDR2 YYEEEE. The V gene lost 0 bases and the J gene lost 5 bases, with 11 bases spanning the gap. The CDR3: CASSLDRYEETQYF. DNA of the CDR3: TGTGCCAGCAGCTTGGACCGATATGAGGAGACCCAGTACTTC.

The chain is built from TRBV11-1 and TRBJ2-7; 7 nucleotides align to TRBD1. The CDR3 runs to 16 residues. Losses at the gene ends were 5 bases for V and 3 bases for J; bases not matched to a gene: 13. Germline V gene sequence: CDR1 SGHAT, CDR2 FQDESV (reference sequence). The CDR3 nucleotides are TGTGCCAGCAGCCACACTCCCGGGACAGAGCTCTACGAGCAGTACTTC. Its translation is CASSHTPGTELYEQYF.

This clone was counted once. The CDR3 is CASSEARRLVPYGYTF. CDR3 coding DNA: TGTGCCAGCAGTGAAGCCCGGAGATTGGTCCCCTATGGCTACACCTTC. The chain couples TRBV6-1 to TRBJ1-2; D not resolved. This CDR3 comprises 16 residues. Trimming pared 0 bases from V and 4 bases from J, leaving 15 bases between. Germline loops: CDR1 MNHNS, CDR2 SASEGT.

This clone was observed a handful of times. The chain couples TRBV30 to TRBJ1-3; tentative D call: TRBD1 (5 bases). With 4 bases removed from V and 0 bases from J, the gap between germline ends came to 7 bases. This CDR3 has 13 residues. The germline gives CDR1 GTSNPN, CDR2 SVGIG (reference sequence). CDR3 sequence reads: CAWTTGSGNTIYF. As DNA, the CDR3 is TGTGCCTGGACCACAGGCTCTGGAAACACCATATATTTT.

Written as DNA, the CDR3 is TGTGCCTGGAGTGCAGGGGCGAACAACTATGGCTACACCTTC. It specifies CAWSAGANNYGYTF. The genes are TRBV30 and TRBJ1-2; a weak D match, TRBD1 (6 bases). Trimming pared 1 base from V and 2 bases from J, leaving 11 bases between. Germline values: CDR1 GTSNPN, CDR2 SVGIG (reference sequence). The CDR3 totals 14 residues.

CDR3: CASSQPGAGTEAFF. In nucleotides, the CDR3 is TGTGCCAGCAGCCAACCTGGGGCTGGCACTGAAGCTTTCTTT. V and J are TRBV3-1 (or the pseudogene TRBV3-2) and TRBJ1-1; a weak D match, TRBD1 (5 bases). V lost 2 bases, J lost 4 bases, and 11 bases lay in between. Germline V gives CDR1 LGHDT, CDR2 YNNKEL (reference sequence). This CDR3 comprises 14 residues.

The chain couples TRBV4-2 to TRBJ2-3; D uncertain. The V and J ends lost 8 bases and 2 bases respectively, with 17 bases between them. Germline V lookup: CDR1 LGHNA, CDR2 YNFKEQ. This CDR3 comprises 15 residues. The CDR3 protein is CASPLERSITDTQYF. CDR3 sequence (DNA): TGTGCCAGCCCTCTTGAGAGATCTATCACAGATACGCAGTATTTT.

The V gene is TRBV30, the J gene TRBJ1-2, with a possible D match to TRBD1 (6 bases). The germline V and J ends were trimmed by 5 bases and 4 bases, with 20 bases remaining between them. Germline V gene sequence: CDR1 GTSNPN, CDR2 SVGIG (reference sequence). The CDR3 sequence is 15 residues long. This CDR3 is CAWGKGDLQSYGYTF. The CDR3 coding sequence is TGTGCCTGGGGAAAGGGGGACCTTCAATCCTATGGCTACACCTTC.

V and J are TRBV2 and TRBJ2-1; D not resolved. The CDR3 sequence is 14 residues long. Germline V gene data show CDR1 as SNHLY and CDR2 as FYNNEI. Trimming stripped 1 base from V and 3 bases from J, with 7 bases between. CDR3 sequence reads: CASSEGRLYNEQFF. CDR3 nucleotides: TGTGCCAGCAGTGAAGGCAGGCTCTACAATGAGCAGTTCTTC.

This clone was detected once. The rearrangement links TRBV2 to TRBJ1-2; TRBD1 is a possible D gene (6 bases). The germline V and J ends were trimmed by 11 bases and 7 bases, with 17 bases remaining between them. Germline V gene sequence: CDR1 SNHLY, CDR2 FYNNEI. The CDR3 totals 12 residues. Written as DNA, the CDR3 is TGTGCCGGCCACCCGGACAGCGGTGGCTACACCTTC. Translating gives CAGHPDSGGYTF.

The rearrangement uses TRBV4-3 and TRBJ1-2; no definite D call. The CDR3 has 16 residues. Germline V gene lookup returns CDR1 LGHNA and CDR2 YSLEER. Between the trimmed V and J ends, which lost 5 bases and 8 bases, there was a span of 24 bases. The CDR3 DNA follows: TGCGCCAGCAGCGCCACCGCAGGCATCCTTTCGTGGGGCTACACCTTC. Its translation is CASSATAGILSWGYTF.

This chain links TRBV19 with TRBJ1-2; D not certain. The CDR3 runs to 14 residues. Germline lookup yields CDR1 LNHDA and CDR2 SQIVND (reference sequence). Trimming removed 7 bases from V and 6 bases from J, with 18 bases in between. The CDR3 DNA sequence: TGTGCCAGTACCCCAAACGGCCTTCGGGATGGCTACACCTTC. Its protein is CASTPNGLRDGYTF.

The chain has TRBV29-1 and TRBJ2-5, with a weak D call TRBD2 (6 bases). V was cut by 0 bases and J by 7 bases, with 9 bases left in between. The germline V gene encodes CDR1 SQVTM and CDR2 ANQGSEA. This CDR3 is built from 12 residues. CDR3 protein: CSVEDPGGTQYF. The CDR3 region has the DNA TGCAGCGTTGAAGATCCCGGGGGGACCCAGTACTTC.

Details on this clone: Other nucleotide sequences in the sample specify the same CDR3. The CDR3 nucleotides are TGCGCCAGCAGTGAGTCAGAGTATCAGCCCCAGCATTTT. The encoded protein is CASSESEYQPQHF. V gene TRBV10-1 combines with J gene TRBJ1-5; D gene ambiguous. This CDR3 contains 13 residues. Per the germline V gene, CDR1 is WNHNN and CDR2 is SYGVQD (reference sequence). V was pared by 0 bases and J by 5 bases, with 5 bases between.

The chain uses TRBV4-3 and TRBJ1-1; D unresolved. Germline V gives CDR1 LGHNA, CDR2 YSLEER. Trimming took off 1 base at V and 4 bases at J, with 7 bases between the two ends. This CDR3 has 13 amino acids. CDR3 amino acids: CASSQAMATEAFF. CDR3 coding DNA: TGCGCCAGCAGCCAAGCCATGGCCACTGAAGCTTTCTTT.

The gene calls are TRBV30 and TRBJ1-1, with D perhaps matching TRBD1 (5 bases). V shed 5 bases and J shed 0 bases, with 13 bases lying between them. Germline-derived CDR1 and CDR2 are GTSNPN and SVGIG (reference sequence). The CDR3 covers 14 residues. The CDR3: CAWGVDIVNTEAFF. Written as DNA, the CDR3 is TGTGCCTGGGGAGTGGACATTGTGAACACTGAAGCTTTCTTT.

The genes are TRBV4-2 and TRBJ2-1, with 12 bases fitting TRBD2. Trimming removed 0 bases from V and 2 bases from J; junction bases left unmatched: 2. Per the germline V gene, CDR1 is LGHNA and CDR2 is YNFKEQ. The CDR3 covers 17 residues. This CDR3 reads CASSQDASGGAYNEQFF. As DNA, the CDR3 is TGTGCCAGCAGCCAAGACGCTAGCGGGGGGGCCTACAATGAGCAGTTCTTC.

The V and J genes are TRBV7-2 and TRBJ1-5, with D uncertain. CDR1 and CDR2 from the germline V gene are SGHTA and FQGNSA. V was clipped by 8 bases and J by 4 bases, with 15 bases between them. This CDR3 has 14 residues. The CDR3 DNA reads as TGTGCCAGCTCAGGAGGAGGCCCTAATCAGCCCCAGCATTTT. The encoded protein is CASSGGGPNQPQHF.

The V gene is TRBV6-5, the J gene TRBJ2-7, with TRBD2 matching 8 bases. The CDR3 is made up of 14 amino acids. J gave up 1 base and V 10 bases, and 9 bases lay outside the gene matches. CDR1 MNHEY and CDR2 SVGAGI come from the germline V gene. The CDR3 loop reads CATLGGLGSYEQYF. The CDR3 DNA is TGTGCCACTTTAGGGGGACTAGGATCCTACGAGCAGTACTTC.

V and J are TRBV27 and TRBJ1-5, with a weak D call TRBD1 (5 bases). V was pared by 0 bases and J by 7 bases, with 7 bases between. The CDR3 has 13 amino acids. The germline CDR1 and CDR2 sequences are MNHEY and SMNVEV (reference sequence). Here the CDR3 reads CASSLSWDQPQHF. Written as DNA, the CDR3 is TGTGCCAGCAGTTTATCATGGGACCAGCCCCAGCATTTT.